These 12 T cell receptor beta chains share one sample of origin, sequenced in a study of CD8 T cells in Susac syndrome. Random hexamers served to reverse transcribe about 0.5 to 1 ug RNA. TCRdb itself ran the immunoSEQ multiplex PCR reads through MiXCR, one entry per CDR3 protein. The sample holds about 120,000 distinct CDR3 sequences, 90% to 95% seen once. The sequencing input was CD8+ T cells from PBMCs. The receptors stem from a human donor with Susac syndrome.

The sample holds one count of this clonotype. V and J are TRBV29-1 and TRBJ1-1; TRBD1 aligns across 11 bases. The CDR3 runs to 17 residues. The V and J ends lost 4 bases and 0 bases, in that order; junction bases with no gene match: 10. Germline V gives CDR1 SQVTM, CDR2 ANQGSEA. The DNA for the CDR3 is TGCAGCGTTGGTCGGGACAGGGGGACAAACATGAACACTGAAGCTTTCTTT. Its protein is CSVGRDRGTNMNTEAFF. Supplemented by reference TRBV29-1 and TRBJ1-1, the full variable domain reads SAVISQKPSRDICQRGTSLTIQCQVDSQVTMMFWYRQQPGQSLTLIATANQGSEATYESGFVIDKFPISRPNLTFSTLTVSNMSPEDSSIYLCSVGRDRGTNMNTEAFFGQGTRLTVV.

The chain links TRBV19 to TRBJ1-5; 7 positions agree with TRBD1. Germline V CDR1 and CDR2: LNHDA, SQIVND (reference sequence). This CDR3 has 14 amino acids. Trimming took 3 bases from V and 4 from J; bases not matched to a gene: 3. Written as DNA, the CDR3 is TGTGCCAGTAGTATCCTGACAGGGAATCAGCCCCAGCATTTT. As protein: CASSILTGNQPQHF.

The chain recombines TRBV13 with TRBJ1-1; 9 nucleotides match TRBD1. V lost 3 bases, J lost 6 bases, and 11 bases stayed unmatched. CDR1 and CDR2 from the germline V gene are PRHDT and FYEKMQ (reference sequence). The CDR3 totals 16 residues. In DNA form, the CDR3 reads TGTGCCAGCAGCTTGGGGACAGGGTGGAGCGGCGCTGAAGCTTTCTTT. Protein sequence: CASSLGTGWSGAEAFF.

The CDR3 protein is CASATGKRTDTQYF. As DNA, the CDR3 is TGTGCCAGCGCGACAGGGAAGCGCACAGATACGCAGTATTTT. This chain links TRBV6-5 with TRBJ2-3; 7 nucleotides agree with TRBD1. There are 14 residues in the CDR3. Germline V gene data show CDR1 as MNHEY and CDR2 as SVGAGI. V shed 8 bases and J 1 base; nucleotides not matched to a gene: 6.

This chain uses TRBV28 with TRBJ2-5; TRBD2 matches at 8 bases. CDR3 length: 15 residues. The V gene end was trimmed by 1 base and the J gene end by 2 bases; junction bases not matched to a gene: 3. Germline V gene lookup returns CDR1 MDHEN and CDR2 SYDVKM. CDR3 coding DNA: TGTGCCAGCAGTTTATACCGCGGGGGGCAAGAGACCCAGTACTTC. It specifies CASSLYRGGQETQYF.

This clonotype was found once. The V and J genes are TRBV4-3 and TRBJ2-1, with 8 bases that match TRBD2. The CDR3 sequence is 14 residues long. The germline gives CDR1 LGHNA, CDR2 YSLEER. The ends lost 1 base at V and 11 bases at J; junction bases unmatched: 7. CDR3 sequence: CASSQGSSGYQQFF. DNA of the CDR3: TGCGCCAGCAGCCAAGGGTCTAGCGGGTATCAGCAGTTCTTC.

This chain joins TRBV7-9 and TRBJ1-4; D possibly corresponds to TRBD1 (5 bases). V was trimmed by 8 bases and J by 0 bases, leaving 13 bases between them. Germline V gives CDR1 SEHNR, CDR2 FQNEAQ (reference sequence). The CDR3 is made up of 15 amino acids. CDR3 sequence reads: CASGGQITTNEKLFF. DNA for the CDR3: TGTGCCAGCGGAGGACAAATTACAACTAATGAAAAACTGTTTTTT. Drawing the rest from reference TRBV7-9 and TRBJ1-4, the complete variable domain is DTGVSQNPRHKITKRGQNVTFRCDPISEHNRLYWYRQTLGQGPEFLTYFQNEAQLEKSRLLSDRFSAERPKGSFSTLEIQRTEQGDSAMYLCASGGQITTNEKLFFGSGTQLSVL.

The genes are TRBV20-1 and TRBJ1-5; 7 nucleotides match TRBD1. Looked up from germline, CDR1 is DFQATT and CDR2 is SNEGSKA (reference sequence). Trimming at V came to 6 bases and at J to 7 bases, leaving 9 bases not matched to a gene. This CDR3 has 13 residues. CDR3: CSAGGGDSQPQHF. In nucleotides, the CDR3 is TGCAGTGCCGGAGGAGGGGACAGCCAGCCCCAGCATTTT.

The CDR3 protein is CASSAPDAPPAFF. CDR3 DNA: TGTGCCAGCAGCGCTCCGGACGCCCCACCGGCTTTCTTT. This chain uses TRBV7-9 with TRBJ1-1; D not certain. There are 13 residues in the CDR3. V was trimmed by 5 bases and J by 11 bases, leaving 18 bases between them. Germline V lookup: CDR1 SEHNR, CDR2 FQNEAQ (reference sequence).

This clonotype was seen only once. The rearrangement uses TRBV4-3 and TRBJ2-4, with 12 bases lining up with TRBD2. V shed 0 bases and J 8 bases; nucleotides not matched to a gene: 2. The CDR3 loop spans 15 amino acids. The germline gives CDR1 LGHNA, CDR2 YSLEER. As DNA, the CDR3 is TGCGCCAGCAGCCAAGAGACTAGCGGGAGTGACATTCAGTACTTC. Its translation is CASSQETSGSDIQYF.

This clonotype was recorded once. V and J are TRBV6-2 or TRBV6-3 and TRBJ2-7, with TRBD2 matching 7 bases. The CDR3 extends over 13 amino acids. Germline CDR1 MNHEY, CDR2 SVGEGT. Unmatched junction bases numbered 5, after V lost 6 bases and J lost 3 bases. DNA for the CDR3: TGTGCCAGCAGCATTGGACTAGACTACGAGCAGTACTTC. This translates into CASSIGLDYEQYF.

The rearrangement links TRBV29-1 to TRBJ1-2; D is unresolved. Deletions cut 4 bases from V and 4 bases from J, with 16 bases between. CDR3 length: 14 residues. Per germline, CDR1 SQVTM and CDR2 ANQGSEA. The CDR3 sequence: CSVVSGSMGYGYTF. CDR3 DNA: TGCAGCGTTGTTTCTGGATCTATGGGCTATGGCTACACCTTC.